This entry concerns a single T cell receptor beta chain. The entry originates in a study of blood T cell repertoires in COVID-19. In the source study's methods: Scientists estimated how many nucleated cells there were by amplifying reference gene primers. TCRdb's copy holds only in-frame clones and misses some; the assay was immunoSEQ multiplex PCR. That table supplies the V and J calls and clone size; D and trimming were determined from the DNA. Counted here are about 49,000 clones, 85% to 90% occurring once; the ten biggest clones make up less than 2.5%. The sequencing input was peripheral blood. This TCR came from a woman older than 75 with COVID-19, enrolled during active disease.

This chain's CDR3 is CASSLAGGANQPQHF. CDR3 in DNA: TGTGCCAGCAGTTTGGCGGGGGGGGCCAATCAGCCCCAGCATTTT. This chain connects TRBV28 to TRBJ1-5, with a tentative D call TRBD1 (6 bases). CDR3 length: 15 residues. Trimming left V 3 bases short and J 3 bases short, with 12 bases between. Germline V CDR1 and CDR2: MDHEN, SYDVKM. The full variable domain, with the rest looked up from reference TRBV28 and TRBJ1-5, is DVKVTQSSRYLVKRTGEKVFLECVQDMDHENMFWYRQDPGLGLRLIYFSYDVKMKEKGDIPEGYSVSREKKERFSLILESASTNQTSMYLCASSLAGGANQPQHFGDGTRLSIL.